This T cell receptor beta chain originates from a study of blood T cell repertoires in COVID-19. At the level of the study: Sites across the United States, Italy and Spain contributed samples from acute and convalescent COVID-19.

How the authors handled the data: Amplification of reference gene primers provided the estimated nucleated cell counts. Profiled with immunoSEQ multiplex PCR; TCRdb holds only in-frame clones, not every one. V, J and clone size reflect that table, while D and trimming were determined from the DNA. The data show 20,000 to 25,000 clones, 86% seen once. The CDR3 extends over 13 amino acids. CDR1 and CDR2 (germline): SGHKS, YYEKEE (reference sequence). V lost 1 base to trimming and J lost 4 bases, with 8 bases between them. The specimen sequenced was peripheral blood. This clonotype originated in a human donor with acute or convalescent COVID-19. The donor label of this sample is uncertain. J is TRBJ1-1 and V is TRBV5-5, with TRBD1 as a possible D gene (6 bases). This CDR3 reads CASSLTGTTEAFF. The CDR3 nucleotides are TGTGCCAGCAGCTTGACAGGGACCACTGAAGCTTTCTTT. Supplemented by reference TRBV5-5 and TRBJ1-1, the full variable domain reads DAGVTQSPTHLIKTRGQQVTLRCSPISGHKSVSWYQQVLGQGPQFIFQYYEKEERGRGNFPDRFSARQFPNYSSELNVNALLLGDSALYLCASSLTGTTEAFFGQGTRLTVV.